This T cell receptor beta chain was found in a study of beta chain features in type 1 diabetes. Study as a whole: Sorted cells, about 98,000,000 in number, were examined across all samples.

The sequenced template was cDNA made from the entire isolated RNA. This table comes from immunoSEQ multiplex PCR, and its TCRdb copy is limited to in-frame clones, with some not included. The repertoire holds hundreds of thousands of clones, 15% seen once, with around 0.1% in the top ten. This clone has just a few counts. The junction had 8 bases not matched to a gene; V was cut back by 5 bases and J by 8 bases. The germline gives CDR1 SGHTA, CDR2 FQGNSA. The CDR3 is 14 amino acids. The sample comprised naive CD4+ T cells from blood. The chain has TRBV7-2 and TRBJ2-4; TRBD1 aligns across 8 bases. This clonotype was sampled from a young man in good health. The CDR3 DNA reads TGTGCCAGCAGCGTCGGACAGGGAGGACACATTCAGTACTTC. Amino acid sequence: CASSVGQGGHIQYF.